This T cell receptor (beta chain) appears in the sequencing data of a study of OX40 agonist ivuxolimab in advanced cancers. Study-wide background: Participants averaged 60 years of age (range about 23 to 80) and were roughly 80% male.

The repertoire was sequenced with immunoSEQ multiplex PCR; TCRdb's copy has only in-frame clones and lacks some. Of approximately 66,000 clones detected, roughly 85% appear once; the ten largest clones hold roughly 0.8%. The CDR3 is 14 residues long. V was shortened by 1 base and J by 2 bases, with 8 bases between the two germline ends. Germline V gene data show CDR1 as SGHAT and CDR2 as FQNNGV. This chain joins TRBV11-2 and TRBJ1-1, with D possibly matching TRBD1 (6 bases). The receptor was isolated from an adult with an advanced solid tumor such as melanoma, head and neck, liver or kidney cancer. The sequences come from CD4+ or CD8+ T cells sorted from blood, collected in a trial of the OX40 agonist ivuxolimab. CDR3 sequence reads: CASSLGTANTEAFF. The CDR3 DNA reads as TGTGCCAGCAGCTTAGGGACAGCCAACACTGAAGCTTTCTTT.